This TCR beta chain was sequenced for a study of Graves' ophthalmopathy and Graves' hyperthyroidism (dated by TCRdb to between 2018 and 2020). A note on the overall study: Peripheral blood was collected before any treatment was given, at the time of initial diagnosis. In total, approximately 130 blood samples were TCR-sequenced: 40 to 45 ophthalmopathy, roughly 80 hyperthyroidism and roughly 17 hyperthyroidism-to-ophthalmopathy patients. The study used signatures of the TCR beta repertoire to tell Graves' ophthalmopathy apart from Graves' hyperthyroidism and to predict which patients would progress to ophthalmopathy. An independent validation cohort comprised under 20 hyperthyroidism patients and roughly 15 patients who later progressed from hyperthyroidism to ophthalmopathy. Following sample collection, hyperthyroidism patients were given methimazole at a starting dose of 30 mg daily, and ophthalmopathy patients were given high-dose intravenous methylprednisolone. To explore V-J signatures distinguishing ophthalmopathy from hyperthyroidism, a discovery set of 100 patients (43 ophthalmopathy, over 55 stable hyperthyroidism) was enrolled. In about six hyperthyroidism patients, the T-cell repertoires found in thyroid tissue were compared with those found in blood. Results the study describes overall, beyond this receptor: In validation, the model predicted ophthalmopathy progression with less than 71% sensitivity and around 72% specificity; eleven to twelve predicted patients were CT-confirmed with GO in a median of about 6.2 months. Most expanded thyroid clonotypes with a frequency above 0.001 also appeared in blood, which suggests that blood repertoires may reflect the immune response in the thyroid. In cross-validation, the 13-signature model distinguished ophthalmopathy from stable hyperthyroidism with about 87% sensitivity and around 81% specificity, and in the test set the corresponding values were roughly 80% and 76%. Sample size was not predetermined statistically, and investigators were not blinded to group allocation.

For repertoire sequencing, TCR beta CDR3 regions were amplified from RNA transcripts. HTBI primers and the Qiagen OneStep RT-PCR kit were used in a first-round RT-PCR, which was followed by a second-round multiplex PCR, size selection and purification. Libraries were sequenced on an Illumina HiSeq2000 using paired-end 100 bp reads. Regarding the original processing steps: SOAPnuke was used to process the reads, throwing out any read that had adapters, had uncalled bases, had a mean Phred below 15, or lacked an exact constant-primer or identifier match. COPE v1.2.5 was used to merge the high-quality paired reads. Clonotypes were defined as unique nucleotide sequences and were aligned to IMGT TRB V, D and J references using MiTCR v1.1. The analysis was limited to V-J combinations with a frequency above 0.0001, which together covered 99.2% of repertoires. A TCR clonal expansion and chaos score per V-J combination was defined as the ratio of F50 clonal expansion to chaos observed in the TCRdist matrix. Welch's t-statistics and random forest were used to narrow the features down to about twelve V-J combinations, which were then fed into a naive Bayes classifier. The Morisita-Horn index was used to measure how similar the thyroid and blood repertoires were. TCRdb cleaned the public reads at Q25 with fastp, built clones with MiXCR and kept in-frame beta chains. Every distinct CDR3 protein forms one entry, paired with its most common genes and DNA. TCRdb, not the original authors, processed these V and J calls. A total of hundreds of thousands of distinct CDR3 sequences appear in this sample, roughly 41% of them only once. 3.3% of the sample is in the top ten clones.

Trimming takes 5 bases from V and 6 bases from J, and the germline ends sit 16 bases apart. The CDR3 holds 14 amino acids from the cysteine to the phenylalanine. The kept DNA is CDR3 alone, 42 bases in frame from the first base. CDR1 and CDR2 were assigned from the germline V gene (reference sequence) as LNHNV and YYDKDF. Remarks on this clonotype: Its binding antigen is unknown. Base quality data are lacking; no much larger clone is found one base away.

Patients with ophthalmopathy had moderately to severely active disease, with a Clinical Activity Score of 3 or more, a NOSPECS grade of 4 or more, and a disease duration of less than 3 months. Patients with other autoimmune diseases, uncontrolled infections, pregnancy or lactation were excluded from the study. Clinical symptoms, serum thyroxine, TRAb, thyroid ultrasound and orbital computed tomography were used for diagnosis. Ficoll-Paque density gradient centrifugation was used to isolate PBMCs from around 10 ml of fresh peripheral blood. Total RNA was extracted with Trizol reagent and quality-checked on an Agilent 2100 Bioanalyzer.

Source material: peripheral blood. Here the chain combines TRBV15 and TRBJ1-1, with no reliable assignment of the D segment. This TCR came from an adult man with Graves' ophthalmopathy. The nucleotide sequence is TGTGCCACCAGCTCCCTGACAAAGTCGGCTGAAGCTTTCTTT. It translates as CATSSLTKSAEAFF.